The 21 T cell receptor beta chains reported below all come from one sample, sequenced in a study of regulatory T cells in long-lasting Graves disease. Libraries of TCR beta came from iRepertoire HTBI primers plus Arm-PCR of CDR3 regions. TCRdb recomputed calls from the multiplex PCR reads with MiXCR, one row per CDR3 protein. The data contain 400,000 or so distinct CDR3 sequences, roughly 20% of them singletons. Indicated time point: persistent/refractory GD, antithyroid drugs over 5 years with positive TRAb. PBMC-extracted RNA yielded the TCR library. This specimen consisted of peripheral blood mononuclear cells (PBMCs), obtained when the disease was refractory, from a patient treated with antithyroid drugs. The source of these receptors is a female donor with Graves disease.

Many counts were recorded for this clonotype. The chain employs TRBV7-8 and TRBJ1-2, with 9 positions matching TRBD1. This CDR3 is 17 amino acids long. Germline CDR1 and CDR2: SGHVS and FQNEAQ. Trimming cost V 2 bases and J 2 bases; bases outside gene matches: 9. Here the CDR3 reads CASSLLPAGQGNYGYTF. CDR3 coding DNA: TGTGCCAGCAGCTTATTACCCGCGGGACAGGGCAACTATGGCTACACCTTC.

The chain uses TRBV19 and TRBJ1-1; D is possibly TRBD1 (6 bases). Germline V gene sequence: CDR1 LNHDA, CDR2 SQIVND (reference sequence). The CDR3 consists of 13 residues. The germline V and J ends were trimmed by 6 bases and 3 bases, with 11 bases remaining between them. For the CDR3, the DNA is TGTGCCAGTAGACGGGGGCCGTACACTGAAGCTTTCTTT. This translates into CASRRGPYTEAFF.

This clonotype turned up a few times. This chain joins TRBV5-4 and TRBJ2-7; maybe TRBD2 (6 bases). Germline loops: CDR1 SGHNT, CDR2 YYREEE (reference sequence). V shed 4 bases and J shed 3 bases, with 11 bases lying between them. This CDR3 region has 13 residues. DNA for the CDR3: TGTGCCAGCAGCACCGGGACTGGCTACGAGCAGTACTTC. Protein sequence: CASSTGTGYEQYF.

In its sample, this clonotype was seen many times. The chain links TRBV7-2 to TRBJ2-7; D is unresolved. V was trimmed by 1 base and J by 1 base, leaving 11 bases between them. This CDR3 is built from 15 residues. The germline V gene encodes CDR1 SGHTA and CDR2 FQGNSA. This CDR3 is CASSLVGGASYEQYF. The CDR3, as DNA: TGTGCCAGCAGCTTAGTGGGCGGCGCGTCCTACGAGCAGTACTTC.

This clonotype was seen once. This sequence joins TRBV19 and TRBJ2-1, with D possibly matching TRBD2 (6 bases). Germline-derived CDR1 and CDR2 are LNHDA and SQIVND (reference sequence). Trimming stripped 5 bases from V and 5 bases from J, with 10 bases between. The CDR3 extends over 13 amino acids. The CDR3 loop reads CASSAGLDNEQFF. CDR3 nucleotides: TGTGCCAGTAGTGCGGGACTGGACAATGAGCAGTTCTTC.

This clonotype has more than one count but fewer than ten. V usage is TRBV5-5 and J usage is TRBJ1-2, with unresolved D. This CDR3 has 12 amino acids. V was trimmed by 2 bases and J by 4 bases, leaving 6 bases between them. Germline V gene sequence: CDR1 SGHKS, CDR2 YYEKEE (reference sequence). The CDR3 is CASSFGIYGYTF. The CDR3 nucleotides are TGTGCCAGCAGCTTCGGAATCTATGGCTACACCTTC. Full variable domain (missing parts from reference TRBV5-5 and TRBJ1-2): DAGVTQSPTHLIKTRGQQVTLRCSPISGHKSVSWYQQVLGQGPQFIFQYYEKEERGRGNFPDRFSARQFPNYSSELNVNALLLGDSALYLCASSFGIYGYTFGSGTRLTVV.

This clonotype came up a few times. The chain links TRBV29-1 to TRBJ1-2; D possibly corresponds to TRBD1 (6 bases). The CDR3 has 13 residues. The V gene lost 7 bases and the J gene lost 4 bases, with 16 bases spanning the gap. CDR1 SQVTM and CDR2 ANQGSEA come from the germline V gene. CDR3 in DNA: TGCAGCGCCACAGATGACAGGATCTATGGCTACACCTTC. Translating gives CSATDDRIYGYTF.

This clonotype was detected ten times or more. Here the CDR3 reads CASSQNSGAPGGEQYF. CDR3 nucleotides: TGTGCCAGCTCACAGAACAGCGGGGCACCTGGGGGAGAGCAGTACTTC. This rearrangement joins TRBV18 to TRBJ2-7, with 7 positions matching TRBD2. The length of the CDR3 is 16 residues. The J segment lost 7 bases and the V segment lost 4 bases, leaving 16 bases of the junction unmatched. Per the germline V gene, CDR1 is KGHSH and CDR2 is LQKENI.

The chain combines TRBV6-1 with TRBJ1-1, with D tentatively TRBD1 (6 bases). V gave up 7 bases and J gave up 12 bases, with 21 bases separating them. Per the germline V gene, CDR1 is MNHNS and CDR2 is SASEGT. The CDR3 extends over 13 amino acids. Here the CDR3 reads CASTTTGGATTFF. The CDR3 DNA reads TGTGCCAGCACTACTACGGGGGGGGCGACGACTTTCTTT.

The gene calls are TRBV20-1 and TRBJ1-5, with 7 bases lining up with TRBD1. The ends lost 3 bases at V and 6 bases at J; junction bases unmatched: 8. CDR1 DFQATT and CDR2 SNEGSKA come from the germline V gene (reference sequence). The CDR3 consists of 14 residues. The CDR3 nucleotides read TGCAGTGCTAGGCAGGGGGTAGGGGGTCAGCCCCAGCATTTT. Protein product: CSARQGVGGQPQHF.

This clonotype was detected many times. V is TRBV20-1 and J is TRBJ2-7; TRBD2 is a possible D gene (6 bases). The CDR3 length is 15 residues. Germline-derived CDR1 and CDR2 are DFQATT and SNEGSKA (reference sequence). Trimming shortened V by 1 base and J by 0 bases, and 13 bases separated the two germline ends. Here the CDR3 DNA reads TGCAGTGCTAGAGTAAGACTAGGCTTCTCCTACGAGCAGTACTTC. Encoded protein: CSARVRLGFSYEQYF.

The table lists this clonotype with many counts. The V call is TRBV28, the J call TRBJ2-5; perhaps TRBD2 as D (6 bases). The CDR3 totals 16 residues. The germline V and J ends were trimmed by 2 bases and 0 bases, with 13 bases remaining between them. The germline V gene has CDR1 MDHEN and CDR2 SYDVKM. The CDR3: CASSLGDSAYQETQYF. CDR3 sequence (DNA): TGTGCCAGCAGTTTAGGGGACTCAGCATACCAAGAGACCCAGTACTTC.

This clonotype was seen at least ten times. The J gene is TRBJ1-2, the V gene TRBV3-1; the match to TRBD1 covers 7 bases. With 0 bases clipped from V and 4 bases from J, the junction kept 11 bases outside the gene matches. Germline CDR1 reads LGHDT; CDR2 reads YNNKEL (reference sequence). CDR3 length: 17 amino acids. DNA for the CDR3: TGTGCCAGCAGCCAAGAGTGGGGACAGCGTCCTTCCTATGGCTACACCTTC. Translated, it gives CASSQEWGQRPSYGYTF.

Ten or more counts support this clonotype. The CDR3 spells CASSLQGPTEAFF. CDR3 coding DNA: TGTGCCAGCTCATTACAGGGTCCCACTGAAGCTTTCTTT. V is TRBV18 and J is TRBJ1-1; D is possibly TRBD1 (6 bases). Looked up from germline, CDR1 is KGHSH and CDR2 is LQKENI. The CDR3 totals 13 residues. V lost 5 bases and J 4 bases, leaving 11 bases between the germline ends.

Of note for this clonotype: This may be a read error, as it is one base from a much larger clone. The chain combines TRBV27 with TRBJ2-5, with 7 bases aligning to TRBD2. This CDR3 has 15 amino acids. From germline, CDR1 is MNHEY and CDR2 SMNVEV (reference sequence). V shed 4 bases, J shed 5 bases, and the junction held 10 bases outside the gene matches. For the CDR3, the DNA is TGTGCCAGCAGTTGGGGGGGTGGCTGTAGGGAGACCCAGTACTTC. Encoded protein: CASSWGGGCRETQYF.

A few counts support this clonotype. The CDR3 DNA is TGTGCCAGCAACCCCTTAAGAGGGTTATTCGAGCAGTACTTC. Amino acids: CASNPLRGLFEQYF. The chain has TRBV3-1 and TRBJ2-7, with D perhaps matching TRBD2 (5 bases). The CDR3 spans 14 residues. Germline V CDR1 and CDR2: LGHDT, YNNKEL (reference sequence). Trimming stripped 7 bases from V and 6 bases from J, with 19 bases between.

The V and J genes are TRBV9 and TRBJ2-5; no clear D gene. The germline V gene encodes CDR1 SGDLS and CDR2 YYNGEE. The CDR3 extends over 14 amino acids. V was shortened by 0 bases and J by 6 bases, with 12 bases between the two germline ends. The CDR3 here is CASSVEINVQTQYF. The CDR3 bases are TGTGCCAGCAGCGTAGAAATAAACGTGCAGACCCAGTACTTC.

This clonotype turned up a few times. The CDR3 reads CASSLALADTGELFF. CDR3 coding DNA: TGCGCCAGCAGCTTGGCCCTAGCGGACACCGGGGAGCTGTTTTTT. The gene calls are TRBV5-1 and TRBJ2-2; TRBD2 agrees at 7 bases. This CDR3 spans 15 amino acids. With 0 bases clipped from V and 3 bases from J, the junction kept 2 bases outside the gene matches. CDR1 and CDR2 from the germline V gene are SGHRS and YFSETQ.

This clonotype was seen repeatedly, ten times or more. The chain recombines TRBV12-3 or TRBV12-4 with TRBJ1-5, with 7 bases that match TRBD1. The V gene end was trimmed by 2 bases and the J gene end by 6 bases; junction bases not matched to a gene: 13. The CDR3 loop spans 17 amino acids. The CDR3 here is CASSLSPTGLTGQPQHF. Written as DNA, the CDR3 is TGTGCCAGCAGTTTATCCCCGACAGGGCTGACGGGTCAGCCCCAGCATTTT.

The J gene is TRBJ2-4, the V gene TRBV12-3 or TRBV12-4; 8 bases are a match to TRBD1. The CDR3 is made up of 15 amino acids. V lost 4 bases and J lost 7; bases outside the gene matches: 9. The CDR3 DNA follows: TGTGCCAGCAGTTCCCCCCTGGACAGGGCGAACATTCAGTACTTC. This codes for CASSSPLDRANIQYF.

The chain joins TRBV4-3 to TRBJ2-7, with D possibly matching TRBD1 (6 bases). V lost 0 bases and J 2 bases, leaving 14 bases between the germline ends. Germline V gene data show CDR1 as LGHNA and CDR2 as YSLEER. This CDR3 is 16 amino acids long. This CDR3 is CASSQEGGGVAYEQYF. The CDR3 nucleotides are TGCGCCAGCAGCCAAGAAGGGGGTGGTGTTGCCTACGAGCAGTACTTC.